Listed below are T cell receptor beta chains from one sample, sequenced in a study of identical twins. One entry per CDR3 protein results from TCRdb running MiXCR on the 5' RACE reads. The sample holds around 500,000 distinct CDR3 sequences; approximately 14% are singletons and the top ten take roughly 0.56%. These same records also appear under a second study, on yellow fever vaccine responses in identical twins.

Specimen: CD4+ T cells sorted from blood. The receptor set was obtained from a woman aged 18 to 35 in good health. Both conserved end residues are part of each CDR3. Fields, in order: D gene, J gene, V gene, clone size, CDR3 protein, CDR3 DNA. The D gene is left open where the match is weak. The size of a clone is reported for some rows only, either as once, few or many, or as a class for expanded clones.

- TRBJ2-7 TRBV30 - CAWSISETSYEQYF TGTGCCTGGAGTATCTCGGAGACCTCCTACGAGCAGTACTTC
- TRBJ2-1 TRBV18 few CASSPLNSEQFF TGTGCCAGCTCACCACTTAACAGCGAGCAGTTCTTC
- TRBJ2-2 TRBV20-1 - CSARRRGAPDTGELFF TGCAGTGCTAGACGCCGGGGGGCGCCGGACACCGGGGAGCTGTTTTTT
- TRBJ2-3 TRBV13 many CASSSRGTDTQYF TGTGCCAGCAGCTCCAGGGGTACAGATACGCAGTATTTT
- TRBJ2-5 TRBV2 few CASSDWVYQETQYF TGTGCCAGCAGTGACTGGGTTTACCAAGAGACCCAGTACTTC
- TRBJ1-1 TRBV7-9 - CASSFPIEAVNTEAFF TGTGCCAGCAGCTTTCCAATCGAGGCCGTGAACACTGAAGCTTTCTTT
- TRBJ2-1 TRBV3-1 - CASSQAGAVREQFF TGTGCCAGCAGCCAGGCAGGGGCAGTCCGAGAGCAGTTCTTC
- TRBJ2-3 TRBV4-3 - CASSQDWPTGHTQYF TGCGCCAGCAGCCAAGATTGGCCGACCGGGCATACGCAGTATTTT
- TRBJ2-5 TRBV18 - CASSQLSGSSQETQYF TGTGCCAGCTCACAACTTAGCGGATCCAGTCAAGAGACCCAGTACTTC
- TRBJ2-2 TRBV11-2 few CASSLAGIRELFF TGTGCCAGCAGCTTAGCGGGGATACGGGAGCTGTTTTTT
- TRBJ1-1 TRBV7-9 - CASSLSGRVEAFF TGTGCCAGCAGCTTATCGGGCAGGGTGGAAGCTTTCTTT
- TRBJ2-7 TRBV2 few CAAGVHTGTDEQYF TGTGCCGCAGGGGTCCATACAGGGACCGACGAGCAGTACTTC
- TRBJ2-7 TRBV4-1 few CASSQDSSRASEQYF TGCGCCAGCAGCCAAGACTCGAGCAGGGCCTCCGAGCAGTACTTC
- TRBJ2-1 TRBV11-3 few CASSLGGMRHNEQFF TGTGCCAGCAGCTTAGGAGGAATGAGGCACAATGAGCAGTTCTTC
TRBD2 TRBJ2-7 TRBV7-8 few CASSLGAGLAGNFYEQYF TGTGCCAGCAGCTTAGGGGCTGGGCTAGCGGGAAACTTCTACGAGCAGTACTTC
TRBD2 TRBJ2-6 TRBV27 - CASSAAGVLSGANVLTF TGTGCCAGCAGTGCAGCGGGGGTCCTCTCTGGGGCCAACGTCCTGACTTTC
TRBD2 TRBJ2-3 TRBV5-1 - CASSPRGSGGESTDTQYF TGCGCCAGCAGCCCGAGAGGAAGCGGGGGGGAGAGCACAGATACGCAGTATTTT
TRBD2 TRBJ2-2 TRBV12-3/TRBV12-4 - CASSFRTSGRASGNTGELFF TGTGCCAGCAGTTTCAGGACTAGCGGGAGGGCCTCGGGGAACACCGGGGAGCTGTTTTTT
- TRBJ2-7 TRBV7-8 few CASSFGSSPSYEQYF TGTGCCAGCAGCTTCGGCTCCTCACCGTCCTACGAGCAGTACTTC
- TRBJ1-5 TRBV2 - CASNPDYSNQPQHF TGTGCCAGCAATCCAGACTATAGCAATCAGCCCCAGCATTTT
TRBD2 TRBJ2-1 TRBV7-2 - CASSSPAGELSYNEQFF TGTGCCAGCAGCTCCCCAGCGGGGGAGCTCTCCTACAATGAGCAGTTCTTC
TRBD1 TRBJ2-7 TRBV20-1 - CSARDLRDRGSYEQYF TGCAGTGCTAGAGATCTTAGGGACAGGGGGTCCTACGAGCAGTACTTC
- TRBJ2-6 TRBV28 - CASSSPRYSGANVLTF TGTGCCAGCAGTTCGCCAAGATACTCTGGGGCCAACGTCCTGACTTTC
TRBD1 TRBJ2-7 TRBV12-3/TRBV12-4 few CASTSGPSGQGFYEQYF TGTGCCAGCACCTCAGGGCCCTCGGGACAGGGGTTCTACGAGCAGTACTTC
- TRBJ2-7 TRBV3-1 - CASSHSIYEQYF TGTGCCAGCAGCCACAGCATCTACGAGCAGTACTTC
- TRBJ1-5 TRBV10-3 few CAISEAQDSNQPQHF TGTGCCATCAGTGAGGCGCAGGATAGCAATCAGCCCCAGCATTTT
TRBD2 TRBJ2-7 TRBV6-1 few CASSEGLRLAGAYEQYF TGTGCCAGCAGTGAAGGCTTAAGGCTAGCGGGTGCCTACGAGCAGTACTTC
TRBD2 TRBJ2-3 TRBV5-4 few CASSLGMLAGGATDTQYF TGTGCCAGCAGCTTGGGGATGCTAGCGGGAGGGGCCACAGATACGCAGTATTTT
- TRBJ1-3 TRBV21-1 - CASRLGAGGLGNTIYF TGTGCCAGCAGGCTCGGGGCCGGAGGACTTGGAAACACCATATATTTT
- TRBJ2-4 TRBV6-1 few CASSRDSPRGTKNIQYF TGTGCCAGCAGTCGGGACTCCCCAAGAGGAACCAAAAACATTCAGTACTTC
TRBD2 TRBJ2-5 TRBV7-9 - CASSLGTSGPQETQYF TGTGCCAGCAGTCTGGGGACTAGCGGACCGCAAGAGACCCAGTACTTC
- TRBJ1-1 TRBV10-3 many CAISETGGTEAFF TGTGCCATCAGTGAGACTGGGGGGACTGAAGCTTTCTTT
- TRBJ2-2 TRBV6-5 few CASSYTQRTTGELFF TGTGCCAGCAGTTACACCCAGCGGACTACCGGGGAGCTGTTTTTT
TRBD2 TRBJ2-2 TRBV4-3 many CASSLQVRTSGITNTGELFF TGCGCCAGCAGCCTTCAGGTTCGGACTAGCGGGATCACGAACACCGGGGAGCTGTTTTTT
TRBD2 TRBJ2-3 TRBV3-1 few CASSLLSGRSRDTQYF TGTGCCAGCAGCCTCCTTAGCGGGAGATCGAGAGATACGCAGTATTTT
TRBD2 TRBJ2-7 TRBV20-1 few CSALWAGELDEQYF TGCAGTGCCCTGTGGGCGGGGGAGCTCGACGAGCAGTACTTC
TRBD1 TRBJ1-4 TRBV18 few CASSPTGEGEKLFF TGTGCCAGCTCGCCAACAGGGGAAGGGGAAAAACTGTTTTTT
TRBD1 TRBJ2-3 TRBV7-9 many CASSLSTGGTDTQYF TGTGCCAGCAGCTTATCGACAGGGGGGACAGATACGCAGTATTTT
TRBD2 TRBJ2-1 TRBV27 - CASSPQGSGRSNEQFF TGTGCCAGCAGCCCCCAGGGTAGCGGGAGATCCAATGAGCAGTTCTTC
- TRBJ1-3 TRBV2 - CASTRGSNSGNTIYF TGTGCCAGCACGAGGGGCTCCAACTCTGGAAACACCATATATTTT
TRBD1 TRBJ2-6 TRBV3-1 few CASSQAGQGRANVLTF TGTGCCAGCAGCCAAGCCGGACAGGGTAGGGCCAACGTCCTGACTTTC
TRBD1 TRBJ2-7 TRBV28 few CASSSTTGGNYEQYF TGTGCCAGCAGTTCTACGACAGGGGGAAACTACGAGCAGTACTTC
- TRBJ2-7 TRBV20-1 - CSASPYLYEQYF TGCAGTGCTAGTCCTTACCTTTACGAGCAGTACTTC
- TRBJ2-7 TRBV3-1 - CASSQRWGLDFDEQYF TGTGCCAGCAGCCAACGGTGGGGACTCGACTTCGACGAGCAGTACTTC